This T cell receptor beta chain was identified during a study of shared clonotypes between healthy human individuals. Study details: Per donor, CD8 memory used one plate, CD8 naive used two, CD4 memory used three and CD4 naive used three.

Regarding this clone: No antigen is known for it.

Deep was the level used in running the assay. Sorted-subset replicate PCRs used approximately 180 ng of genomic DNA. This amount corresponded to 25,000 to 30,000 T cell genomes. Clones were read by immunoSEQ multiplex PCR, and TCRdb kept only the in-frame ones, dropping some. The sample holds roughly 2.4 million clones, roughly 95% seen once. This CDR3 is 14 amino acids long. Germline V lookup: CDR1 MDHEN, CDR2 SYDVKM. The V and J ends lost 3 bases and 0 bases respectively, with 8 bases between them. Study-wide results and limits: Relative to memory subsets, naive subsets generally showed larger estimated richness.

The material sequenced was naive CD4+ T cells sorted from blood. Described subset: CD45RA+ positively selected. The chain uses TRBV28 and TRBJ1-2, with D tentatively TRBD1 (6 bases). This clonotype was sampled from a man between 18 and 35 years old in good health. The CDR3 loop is CASSFEGANYGYTF. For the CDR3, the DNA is TGTGCCAGCAGTTTTGAGGGGGCTAACTATGGCTACACCTTC.